These T cell receptor beta chains were read from a single sample in a study of beta chain features in type 1 diabetes. Some clones are missing from TCRdb's copy, which holds only in-frame ones; the method was immunoSEQ multiplex PCR. This sample has about 360,000 clones, with roughly 12% found just once. The sample taken for sequencing was naive CD4+ T cells from blood. These receptors were taken from a young man in good health. Each CDR3 is given with its conserved first and last residue. The D gene is left open where the match is weak. The size field is filled for only some rows; it gives once, few, many or a size class.

NA	TRBV30	NA	TRBJ1-4	TGTGCCTGGAGCAGGCGTGAAAAACTGTTTTTT	CAWSRREKLFF
NA	TRBV6-6	NA	TRBJ2-7	TGTGCCAGCAGTTACCTAGGGGGATTCACCTACGAGCAGTACTTC	CASSYLGGFTYEQYF
NA	TRBV9	TRBD1	TRBJ1-2	TGTGCCAGCAGCGTAGGAGGGACAGATTTCTATGGCTACACCTTC	CASSVGGTDFYGYTF
few	TRBV7-3	NA	TRBJ2-6	TGTGCCAGCAGCCGGGAGTCCGGGGCCAACGTCCTGACTTTC	CASSRESGANVLTF
NA	TRBV11-1	TRBD1	TRBJ2-3	TGTGCCAGCAGCTTAGCGCCGGCGACAGGGGGTACAGATACGCAGTATTTT	CASSLAPATGGTDTQYF
few	TRBV4-3	NA	TRBJ2-6	TGCGCCAGCAGCCAAGCGCGCTCTGGGGCCAACGTCCTGACTTTC	CASSQARSGANVLTF
few	TRBV18	TRBD2	TRBJ2-1	TGTGCCAGCTCACTAGGGACTAGCGGGAGGAAGTTCTTC	CASSLGTSGRKFF
few	TRBV5-5	NA	TRBJ1-1	TGTGCCAGCAGCTTCGGACTGCGGAACACTGAAGCTTTCTTT	CASSFGLRNTEAFF
NA	TRBV14	TRBD2	TRBJ2-1	TGTGCCAGCAGCCTTACTTGGACTAGCGGGAACAATGAGCAGTTCTTC	CASSLTWTSGNNEQFF
few	TRBV6-5	NA	TRBJ2-3	TGTGCCAGCAGTTACTCTGGCGGGATCGGCACAGATACGCAGTATTTT	CASSYSGGIGTDTQYF
few	TRBV28	TRBD2	TRBJ2-1	TGTGCCAGCAGTTACACTAGACTAGCGGGACGGGAGCAGTTCTTC	CASSYTRLAGREQFF
NA	TRBV5-5	TRBD1	TRBJ2-5	TGTGCCAGCAGCACGGACAGGGCGGCCCAGTACTTC	CASSTDRAAQYF
NA	TRBV27	NA	TRBJ2-5	TGTGCCAGCAGTCCAAGGAGATTTGAGACCCAGTACTTC	CASSPRRFETQYF
NA	TRBV28	TRBD1	TRBJ2-7	TGTGCCAGCAGTGTAGCGGGACAGGGGGCAATAGACGAGCAGTACTTC	CASSVAGQGAIDEQYF
few	TRBV15	NA	TRBJ2-3	TGTGCCACCAGCACCCGACTCCTCCTCACAGATACGCAGTATTTT	CATSTRLLLTDTQYF
few	TRBV7-9	NA	TRBJ1-1	TGTGCCAGCAATGTCGGACAGACCTCGAACACTGAAGCTTTCTTT	CASNVGQTSNTEAFF
NA	TRBV5-6	TRBD1	TRBJ1-2	TGTGCCAGCAGCTCCCTACAGGGGGCGAGTGGCTACACCTTC	CASSSLQGASGYTF
NA	TRBV5-1	TRBD2	TRBJ2-1	TGCGCCAGCAGCTCCCCGGGACTAGCGGGGGGGCCGAATGAGCAGTTCTTC	CASSSPGLAGGPNEQFF
NA	TRBV28	NA	TRBJ2-3	TGTGCCAGCACTCCGGTGGGCCCTTGGACAGATACGCAGTATTTT	CASTPVGPWTDTQYF
few	TRBV4-3	NA	TRBJ1-4	TGCGCCAGCAGCCAGGCCTTAATTGGCAGACATAATGAAAAACTGTTTTTT	CASSQALIGRHNEKLFF
NA	TRBV10-3	NA	TRBJ1-4	TGTGCCATCAAGGGTGGGGCGGAGAATGAAAAACTGTTTTTT	CAIKGGAENEKLFF
NA	TRBV30	TRBD1	TRBJ2-2	TGTGCCTGGAGGGGGACAGGCCGCACCGGGGAGCTGTTTTTT	CAWRGTGRTGELFF
NA	TRBV19	TRBD1	TRBJ2-1	TGTGCCAGTAGTATCGGACAGGGGGATGAGCAGTTCTTC	CASSIGQGDEQFF
few	TRBV18	TRBD1	TRBJ2-7	TGTGCCAGCTCACCAAATGGACAGGGGGCAGGTGAGCAGTACTTC	CASSPNGQGAGEQYF
few	TRBV18	TRBD1	TRBJ1-3	TGTGCCAGCTCACCCCTAAATGGACAGGGGTCCGGAAACACCATATATTTT	CASSPLNGQGSGNTIYF
NA	TRBV5-4	TRBD2	TRBJ2-4	TGCGCCAGCAGTCCCAAAGCCCCGGGACTAGGGACAAACATTCAGTACTTC	CASSPKAPGLGTNIQYF
NA	TRBV7-8	NA	TRBJ1-5	TGTGCCAGCAGCTTCTACGGTCAGCCCCAGCATTTT	CASSFYGQPQHF
NA	TRBV27	TRBD2	TRBJ2-5	TGTGCCAGCAGATTGGGGACTAGCGGGGGTCGGGAGACCCAGTACTTC	CASRLGTSGGRETQYF
NA	TRBV5-4	NA	TRBJ2-6	TGTGCCAGCAGTTCCGGACTTCGTGGGGCCAACGTCCTGACTTTC	CASSSGLRGANVLTF
NA	TRBV30	TRBD1	TRBJ1-2	TGTGCCTGGAGAGCCCAAGGACAGGGGAAAGGAACGTTGGGCTACACCTTC	CAWRAQGQGKGTLGYTF
NA	TRBV7-3	NA	TRBJ1-2	TGTGCCAGCAGTTCCCCAATGCAGGGCGGCTACACCTTC	CASSSPMQGGYTF
NA	TRBV7-3	NA	TRBJ2-3	TGTGCCAGCAGCCTGGACAGCGCAGATACGCAGTATTTT	CASSLDSADTQYF
NA	TRBV29-1	NA	TRBJ1-5	TGCAGCGCAGCAGGGACACCAGATAGCAATCAGCCCCAGCATTTT	CSAAGTPDSNQPQHF
few	TRBV29-1	NA	TRBJ2-7	TGCAGCGTTGGTGGGGGCCGGGGCTCCTACGAGCAGTACTTC	CSVGGGRGSYEQYF
NA	TRBV6-5	NA	TRBJ1-5	TGTGCCAGCACATCGGCCCAGGGCAATCAGCCCCAGCATTTT	CASTSAQGNQPQHF
NA	TRBV6-6	NA	TRBJ1-4	TGTGCCAGCACCGAGCCCGGGACTACTAATGAAAAACTGTTTTTT	CASTEPGTTNEKLFF
NA	TRBV4-1	NA	TRBJ1-2	TGCGCCAGCAGCCAAGATCCAGGATGGTCTGGCTACACCTTC	CASSQDPGWSGYTF
NA	TRBV9	TRBD1	TRBJ1-5	TGTGCCAGCAGCTCCGGGACAGGGCGCAATCAGCCCCAGCATTTT	CASSSGTGRNQPQHF
NA	TRBV6-1	TRBD1	TRBJ1-5	TGTGCCAGCAGGGAACAGGGGGCGAGGAATCAGCCCCAGCATTTT	CASREQGARNQPQHF
NA	TRBV11-2	NA	TRBJ2-3	TGTGCCAGCAGCCGATGGACAGATCTGGTGTCAGATACGCAGTATTTT	CASSRWTDLVSDTQYF
NA	TRBV5-1	TRBD2	TRBJ2-2	TGCGCCAGCAGCGCCGGGACTAGCGGGATACGCACGAACACCGGGGAGCTGTTTTTT	CASSAGTSGIRTNTGELFF
few	TRBV7-9	TRBD1	TRBJ2-7	TGTGCCAGCAGCTCACAGGGGTTGAGCTCCTACGAGCAGTACTTC	CASSSQGLSSYEQYF